This TCR beta chain was profiled in a study of a mutant IDH1 vaccine in newly diagnosed glioma. Study as a whole: Males made up approximately 62% and females approximately 40% of treated patients, whose mean age was roughly 40 years. Patients previously underwent radiotherapy, temozolomide, or both, and most underwent both. General study points: Alterations occurring in top peripheral T cell clonotypes seemed unrelated to pseudoprogression.

This CDR3 has 13 residues. Germline V gives CDR1 MDHEN, CDR2 SYDVKM. V was pared by 2 bases and J by 5 bases, with 9 bases between. As concerns this clone: Antigen: not known.

Clones were read by immunoSEQ multiplex PCR, and TCRdb kept only the in-frame ones, dropping some. The table lists about 59,000 clones, about 90% of them singletons, with roughly 2.5% in the top ten. As to time point: baseline, week 1 (first vaccination visit). The treatment here: pre-vaccination baseline after standard-of-care therapy. The astrocytomas were IDH1-mutant, ATRX-negative, and WHO grade 3 or 4. The sequence was collected from a man aged 50-60 years with glioma. This sample comprised PBMCs, obtained from a glioma patient treated with radiotherapy, temozolomide or both. The chain is built from TRBV28 and TRBJ1-1; D remains ambiguous. In nucleotides, the CDR3 is TGTGCCAGCAGTTTAAGCTTTCGGACTGAAGCTTTCTTT. It translates to CASSLSFRTEAFF.